The 4 T cell receptor beta chains listed next were all sequenced from one sample in a study of blood T cell repertoires in COVID-19. Generated by immunoSEQ multiplex PCR, the TCRdb table keeps only in-frame clones and is missing some. The table lists about 210,000 clones, 80% of them singletons, with under 8% in the top ten. The sequenced material came from peripheral blood. All receptors come from a man in his sixties with acute or convalescent COVID-19.

Written as DNA, the CDR3 is TGTGCCACCAGCAGTGATCTTACAGGAACCCTCTATGGCTACACCTTC. Translating it yields CATSSDLTGTLYGYTF. J is TRBJ1-2 and V is TRBV15, with D maybe TRBD1 (5 bases). Trimming took 3 bases from V and 4 from J, leaving 18 bases between them. Germline lookup yields CDR1 LNHNV and CDR2 YYDKDF (reference sequence). The CDR3 runs 16 residues.

The V and J genes are TRBV6-2 or TRBV6-3 and TRBJ1-5; D remains ambiguous. The CDR3 spans 14 residues. The germline V and J ends were trimmed by 3 bases and 7 bases, with 13 bases remaining between them. Germline V gene sequence: CDR1 MNHEY, CDR2 SVGEGT. CDR3 nucleotides: TGTGCCAGCAGTTATGGCCAGGCGGGACAGCCCCAGCATTTT. It is translated as CASSYGQAGQPQHF.

This chain uses TRBV5-1 with TRBJ2-4; TRBD1 matches at 10 bases. Germline CDR1 reads SGHRS; CDR2 reads YFSETQ. V lost 4 bases and J lost 8; bases outside the gene matches: 12. The CDR3 has 16 residues. In nucleotides, the CDR3 is TGCGCCAGCAGCCGCTCCGGGGACAGGGGCTGGGACATTCAGTACTTC. As protein: CASSRSGDRGWDIQYF.

The rearrangement links TRBV6-5 to TRBJ1-4; tentative D call: TRBD1 (6 bases). Per germline, CDR1 MNHEY and CDR2 SVGAGI. The CDR3 spans 14 residues. Deletions cut 6 bases from V and 5 bases from J, with 13 bases between. Here the CDR3 DNA reads TGTGCCAGCAGCTCCGGGACATTAAATGAAAAACTGTTTTTT. This codes for CASSSGTLNEKLFF.